The clone carrying this T cell receptor (beta chain) was detected many times. What it recognizes is unknown. The data were taken from a study of regulatory T cells in long-lasting Graves disease. CDR3 regions were amplified by Arm-PCR using iRepertoire HTBI primers to build TCR beta libraries. TCRdb called the multiplex PCR reads again in MiXCR, with one record for every CDR3 protein. The sample records around 460,000 distinct CDR3 sequences, roughly 21% being singletons. As for time point: persistent/refractory GD, antithyroid drugs over 5 years with positive TRAb. Following extraction of RNA from PBMCs, that RNA was used to make the TCR library. Criteria from the American Thyroid Association guidelines were applied to diagnose Graves' disease. General study findings and limits: Graves' patients with persistent disease showed TCR diversity lower than patients newly diagnosed.

The TCR sequence derives from a female donor with Graves disease. Here the sequenced sample was peripheral blood mononuclear cells (PBMCs), taken when the disease was refractory, from a patient treated with antithyroid drugs.

CDR3 in DNA: TGTGCCAGCAGCTTAGGCGTACAGGGGGCGAACACTGAAGCTTTCTTT. This encodes CASSLGVQGANTEAFF. The J gene is TRBJ1-1, the V gene TRBV7-2; 9 bases agree with TRBD1. The ends lost 1 base at V and 1 base at J; junction bases unmatched: 4. This CDR3 has 16 amino acids. The germline V gene encodes CDR1 SGHTA and CDR2 FQGNSA. Drawing the rest from reference TRBV7-2 and TRBJ1-1, the complete variable domain is GAGVSQSPSNKVTEKGKDVELRCDPISGHTALYWYRQSLGQGLEFLIYFQGNSAPDKSGLPSDRFSAERTGGSVSTLTIQRTQQEDSAVYLCASSLGVQGANTEAFFGQGTRLTVV.